Each of the 22 T cell receptor beta chains below was sequenced from the same sample in a study of shared clonotypes between healthy human individuals. The data were produced by immunoSEQ multiplex PCR, yet TCRdb's version contains in-frame clones alone and is incomplete. The repertoire consists of approximately 620,000 clones, with about 97% occurring once and the leading ten covering 0.045% to 0.07%. Sequenced sample: naive CD4+ T cells sorted from blood. Subset noted: CD45RA+ positively selected. The receptors shown here come from a woman under 40 in good health.

This rearrangement joins TRBV2 to TRBJ2-4; 9 bases are shared with TRBD2. The germline V gene encodes CDR1 SNHLY and CDR2 FYNNEI. CDR3 length: 13 residues. Unmatched junction bases numbered 2, after V lost 2 bases and J lost 9 bases. Here the CDR3 DNA reads TGTGCCAGCAGTGAACAGCGGGAGGTCATTCAGTACTTC. It encodes CASSEQREVIQYF.

V and J are TRBV19 and TRBJ1-5; no clear D gene. The CDR3 has 16 residues. Germline CDR1 and CDR2: LNHDA and SQIVND (reference sequence). The V gene lost 7 bases and the J gene lost 0 bases, with 16 bases spanning the gap. DNA of the CDR3: TGTGCCAGTATATCGGGATTTCTCCATAGCAATCAGCCCCAGCATTTT. It yields the protein CASISGFLHSNQPQHF.

This clone has a single count. This sample includes further DNA sequences coding for the same CDR3. The chain carries TRBV28 and TRBJ1-1, with 8 bases that match TRBD1. This CDR3 region has 14 residues. Germline assignment: CDR1 MDHEN and CDR2 SYDVKM. V gave up 5 bases and J gave up 3 bases; unmatched junction bases: 5. The CDR3 sequence: CASSPGTGYTEAFF. In DNA form, the CDR3 reads TGTGCCAGCAGTCCCGGGACAGGTTACACTGAAGCTTTCTTT. The whole variable domain, remainder taken from reference TRBV28 and TRBJ1-1, is DVKVTQSSRYLVKRTGEKVFLECVQDMDHENMFWYRQDPGLGLRLIYFSYDVKMKEKGDIPEGYSVSREKKERFSLILESASTNQTSMYLCASSPGTGYTEAFFGQGTRLTVV.

The V gene is TRBV12-5, the J gene TRBJ1-1; possibly TRBD1 for D (6 bases). Germline V gives CDR1 LGHNT, CDR2 FRNRAP. Trimming removed 7 bases from V and 1 base from J, with 13 bases in between. The CDR3 has 14 amino acids. The CDR3 spells CASAPGTTNTEAFF. Here the CDR3 DNA reads TGTGCTAGTGCCCCGGGGACAACGAACACTGAAGCTTTCTTT. The full variable domain, in which reference TRBV12-5 and TRBJ1-1 provide the parts outside the CDR3, is DARVTQTPRHKVTEMGQEVTMRCQPILGHNTVFWYRQTMMQGLELLAYFRNRAPLDDSGMPKDRFSAEMPDATLATLKIQPSEPRDSAVYFCASAPGTTNTEAFFGQGTRLTVV.

A note on this clone: Other DNA sequences in this sample translate to the same CDR3. The V call is TRBV2, the J call TRBJ1-2; TRBD1 might be the D (5 bases). The CDR3 extends over 12 amino acids. The ends were cut back, 2 bases at V and 6 bases at J, with 7 bases in the middle. Germline values: CDR1 SNHLY, CDR2 FYNNEI. The CDR3 bases are TGTGCCAGCAGTGAACAGGGAGATGGCTACACCTTC. Its translation is CASSEQGDGYTF. Full variable domain (rest looked up from reference TRBV2 and TRBJ1-2): EPEVTQTPSHQVTQMGQEVILRCVPISNHLYFYWYRQILGQKVEFLVSFYNNEISEKSEIFDDQFSVERPDGSNFTLKIRSTKLEDSAMYFCASSEQGDGYTFGSGTRLTVV.

The chain recombines TRBV11-2 with TRBJ2-1; TRBD1 agrees at 9 bases. Trimming took 5 bases from V and 4 from J; bases not matched to a gene: 3. This CDR3 has 14 amino acids. The germline CDR1 and CDR2 sequences are SGHAT and FQNNGV. This chain's CDR3 is CASSRGQGYNEQFF. The CDR3 DNA sequence: TGTGCCAGCAGCCGAGGACAGGGGTACAATGAGCAGTTCTTC.

The rearrangement links TRBV18 to TRBJ1-6; D gene unclear. This CDR3 contains 16 residues. Germline CDR1 reads KGHSH; CDR2 reads LQKENI. V dropped 3 bases and J dropped 7 bases, with 16 bases sitting between them. The CDR3 coding sequence is TGTGCCAGCTCACCGTCGTTGGTGCTAGGGAATTCACCCCTCCACTTT. It translates to CASSPSLVLGNSPLHF.

The chain recombines TRBV4-1 with TRBJ2-7, with TRBD2 identical over 8 bases. Germline V gene data show CDR1 as MGHRA and CDR2 as YSYEKL. CDR3 size: 16 residues. V shed 1 base and J 4 bases; nucleotides not matched to a gene: 9. In DNA form, the CDR3 reads TGCGCCAGCAGCCAAGCCCAGACGGGAGGGATTTACGAGCAGTACTTC. This translates into CASSQAQTGGIYEQYF.

Notes on this clone: Without the conserved terminal phenylalanine or tryptophan, this CDR3 likely stems from a read error. The DNA is left out, because the CDR3 cannot be placed on it with certainty; the CDR3 is given as TCRdb lists it. The chain combines TRBV3-1 (or the pseudogene TRBV3-2) with TRBJ1-2. Both ends counted, the CDR3 spans 8 residues. CDR1 and CDR2 from the germline V gene are LGHDT and YNNKEL (reference sequence). The CDR3 protein is CASSQDNP.

The chain couples TRBV5-1 to TRBJ2-1; 8 positions agree with TRBD2. The V gene end was trimmed by 2 bases and the J gene end by 3 bases; junction bases not matched to a gene: 19. The CDR3 has 20 residues. Germline V gene lookup returns CDR1 SGHRS and CDR2 YFSETQ. The DNA of the CDR3 is TGCGCCAGCAGCTTCCCCATACCGGAAAAGCGGGAGAGTCGCTACAATGAGCAGTTCTTC. Translating it yields CASSFPIPEKRESRYNEQFF.

The J gene is TRBJ2-1, the V gene TRBV11-3, with TRBD2 matching over 9 bases. This CDR3 has 15 residues. The germline gives CDR1 SGHNT, CDR2 YENEEA. The junction had 5 bases not matched to a gene; V was cut back by 1 base and J by 7 bases. CDR3: CASSLAASGINEQFF. CDR3 sequence (DNA): TGTGCCAGCAGCTTAGCGGCTAGCGGGATTAATGAGCAGTTCTTC.

As for this clone: Other DNA sequences in this sample translate to the same CDR3. J is TRBJ1-1 and V is TRBV5-1; no reliable D call. The V gene lost 0 bases and the J gene lost 0 bases, with 3 bases spanning the gap. The CDR3 has 13 residues. From germline, CDR1 is SGHRS and CDR2 YFSETQ. The CDR3 region is CASSLVLNTEAFF. CDR3 in DNA: TGCGCCAGCAGCTTGGTCCTGAACACTGAAGCTTTCTTT.

The rearrangement links TRBV28 to TRBJ1-5; 7 nucleotides agree with TRBD1. The germline V gene has CDR1 MDHEN and CDR2 SYDVKM. J was trimmed by 4 bases and V by 5 bases; bases with no gene match: 8. The CDR3 has 15 amino acids. The CDR3 is CASSPSTGLNQPQHF. Here the CDR3 DNA reads TGTGCCAGCAGTCCATCGACAGGGCTGAATCAGCCCCAGCATTTT.

The rearrangement joins TRBV7-9 to TRBJ2-1; TRBD2 agrees at 8 bases. Germline V gives CDR1 SEHNR, CDR2 FQNEAQ (reference sequence). The CDR3 has 15 amino acids. V lost 3 bases and J lost 10; bases outside the gene matches: 11. The CDR3 sequence is CASSFLTGTRKEQFF. CDR3 DNA: TGTGCCAGCAGCTTCTTAACCGGGACTAGAAAAGAGCAGTTCTTC.

The chain combines TRBV19 with TRBJ2-5, with D possibly TRBD2 on 6 matching bases. CDR1 is LNHDA, CDR2 SQIVND, per germline (reference sequence). This CDR3 is built from 16 residues. Trimming left V 3 bases short and J 4 bases short, with 18 bases between. The CDR3 DNA reads TGTGCCAGTAGTATCCCGACTAGTGGTGCCCCAGAGACCCAGTACTTC. It encodes CASSIPTSGAPETQYF.

The chain recombines TRBV15 with TRBJ1-3; D not resolved. The germline V and J ends were trimmed by 3 bases and 2 bases, with 5 bases remaining between them. The CDR3 is made up of 13 amino acids. Per the germline V gene, CDR1 is LNHNV and CDR2 is YYDKDF (reference sequence). The CDR3 DNA follows: TGTGCCACCAGCAGCTCTGCTGGAAACACCATATATTTT. It is translated as CATSSSAGNTIYF.

The gene calls are TRBV29-1 and TRBJ2-3; TRBD1 agrees at 7 bases. V lost 6 bases to trimming and J lost 1 base; unmatched junction nucleotides: 4. This CDR3 has 13 amino acids. Germline loops: CDR1 SQVTM, CDR2 ANQGSEA. CDR3 in amino acids: CSVGQAGTDTQYF. The CDR3 region has the DNA TGCAGCGTCGGACAGGCAGGCACAGATACGCAGTATTTT.

The V and J genes are TRBV10-3 and TRBJ2-7; a weak D match, TRBD2 (5 bases). With 10 bases removed from V and 5 bases from J, the gap between germline ends came to 21 bases. The CDR3 has 14 amino acids. Germline V CDR1 and CDR2: ENHRY, SYGVKD. CDR3 in amino acids: CATRPGGLQDEQYF. For the CDR3, the DNA is TGTGCCACCAGGCCAGGTGGACTCCAGGACGAGCAGTACTTC.

This chain uses TRBV19 with TRBJ2-1; TRBD2 might be the D (5 bases). The CDR3 contains 16 residues. Germline-derived CDR1 and CDR2 are LNHDA and SQIVND (reference sequence). The V gene lost 7 bases and the J gene lost 0 bases, with 16 bases spanning the gap. For the CDR3, the DNA is TGTGCCAGTACGGCGATAGCGCACACCTCCTACAATGAGCAGTTCTTC. This sequence encodes CASTAIAHTSYNEQFF. Using reference TRBV19 and TRBJ2-1 for the parts outside the CDR3, the full variable domain is DGGITQSPKYLFRKEGQNVTLSCEQNLNHDAMYWYRQDPGQGLRLIYYSQIVNDFQKGDIAEGYSVSREKKESFPLTVTSAQKNPTAFYLCASTAIAHTSYNEQFFGPGTRLTVL.

The chain is built from TRBV11-2 and TRBJ2-1, with TRBD2 matching 10 bases. From germline, CDR1 is SGHAT and CDR2 FQNNGV. CDR3 size: 16 residues. The J segment lost 6 bases and the V segment lost 5 bases, leaving 10 bases of the junction unmatched. The CDR3 DNA reads as TGTGCCAGCAGCCCCCCGGGACTAGCGAGGTCCAATGAGCAGTTCTTC. Its translation is CASSPPGLARSNEQFF. The full variable domain, with the rest looked up from reference TRBV11-2 and TRBJ2-1, is EAGVAQSPRYKIIEKRQSVAFWCNPISGHATLYWYQQILGQGPKLLIQFQNNGVVDDSQLPKDRFSAERLKGVDSTLKIQPAKLEDSAVYLCASSPPGLARSNEQFFGPGTRLTVL.

This clone was seen a single time. The same CDR3 is also encoded by other DNA sequences in this sample. V is TRBV7-9 and J is TRBJ1-2, with a tentative D call TRBD1 (6 bases). CDR1 SEHNR and CDR2 FQNEAQ come from the germline V gene (reference sequence). This CDR3 has 14 residues. The ends were cut back, 3 bases at V and 2 bases at J, with 10 bases in the middle. The CDR3 nucleotides are TGTGCCAGCAGCTTGGGTCAGGGGAACTATGGCTACACCTTC. It specifies CASSLGQGNYGYTF.

The chain is built from TRBV5-6 and TRBJ2-7; 14 bases match TRBD2. This CDR3 contains 17 residues. V lost 4 bases, J lost 9 bases, and 15 bases stayed unmatched. Germline lookup yields CDR1 SGHDT and CDR2 YYEEEE. CDR3 bases: TGTGCCAGCAGCAGACTAGCGGGAGGGCCCCTGTTCAGGAGGCAGTACTTC. This translates into CASSRLAGGPLFRRQYF. Based on the CDR3 plus reference TRBV5-6 and TRBJ2-7, the full variable domain is DAGVTQSPTHLIKTRGQQVTLRCSPKSGHDTVSWYQQALGQGPQFIFQYYEEEERQRGNFPDRFSGHQFPNYSSELNVNALLLGDSALYLCASSRLAGGPLFRRQYFGPGTRLTVT.